These 27 T cell receptor beta chains were sequenced from one sample in a study of shared clonotypes between healthy human individuals. TCRdb's copy holds only in-frame clones and misses some; the assay was immunoSEQ multiplex PCR. The table shows about 2.3 million clones, with more than 85% occurring only once. The sequencing input was naive CD4+ T cells from PBMCs. Subset here: CD45RA+ positively selected. Every receptor here comes from a man between 18 and 35 years old in good health. Some clones in this sample may be carry-over from other donors' samples.

The rearrangement links TRBV5-6 to TRBJ2-7; D remains unclear. The V gene lost 1 base and the J gene lost 6 bases, with 20 bases spanning the gap. Per the germline V gene, CDR1 is SGHDT and CDR2 is YYEEEE. The CDR3 length is 16 residues. This CDR3 reads CASSLRRITEVSEQYF. DNA of the CDR3: TGTGCCAGCAGCTTGAGAAGGATTACAGAGGTTTCCGAGCAGTACTTC.

The chain is built from TRBV4-2 and TRBJ2-7, with TRBD2 identical over 11 bases. V lost 3 bases to trimming and J lost 5 bases; unmatched junction nucleotides: 6. Germline CDR1 and CDR2: LGHNA and YNFKEQ. The CDR3 contains 15 residues. For the CDR3, the DNA is TGTGCCAGCAGCCATTCCTTACTAGCGGGAGACGAGCAGTACTTC. Translation: CASSHSLLAGDEQYF.

With respect to this clone: Other DNA sequences in the same sample also yield this CDR3. The chain employs TRBV18 and TRBJ1-5; D is undetermined. Trimming took 3 bases from V and 2 from J, leaving 5 bases between them. CDR3 length: 13 residues. Germline V gene sequence: CDR1 KGHSH, CDR2 LQKENI. The DNA for the CDR3 is TGTGCCAGCTCACCCGGGGGCAATCAGCCCCAGCATTTT. Encoded protein: CASSPGGNQPQHF.

The rearrangement joins TRBV5-4 to TRBJ1-2; TRBD1 agrees at 7 bases. Trimming at V came to 4 bases and at J to 7 bases, leaving 10 bases not matched to a gene. CDR3 length: 14 amino acids. Germline CDR1 SGHNT, CDR2 YYREEE (reference sequence). The CDR3 bases are TGTGCCAGCAGCGGGAAAGAGACAGGGACTGGCTACACCTTC. This codes for CASSGKETGTGYTF.

This clone has a single count. The chain joins TRBV30 to TRBJ2-7; 11 bases are shared with TRBD2. The CDR3 is 13 residues long. V gave up 8 bases and J gave up 4 bases; unmatched junction bases: 7. Germline CDR1 GTSNPN, CDR2 SVGIG (reference sequence). DNA for the CDR3: TGTGCCACGCAACTAGCGGGAGTTTACGAGCAGTACTTC. Translation: CATQLAGVYEQYF.

With regard to this clone: A read error may account for a junction end that differs from germline. The CDR3 sequence is CATSFQVNEKLFF. In DNA, the CDR3 is TGTGCCACCAGCTTCCAGGTTAATGAAAAACTGTTTTTT. The rearrangement uses TRBV5-4 and TRBJ1-4; D gene ambiguous. CDR3 length: 13 amino acids. Germline lookup yields CDR1 SGHNT and CDR2 YYREEE (reference sequence).

The rearrangement uses TRBV28 and TRBJ2-1, with a weak D call TRBD2 (6 bases). This CDR3 has 15 residues. CDR1 is MDHEN, CDR2 SYDVKM, per germline. Between the trimmed V and J ends, which lost 2 bases and 6 bases, there was a span of 14 bases. CDR3 sequence reads: CASSLPRTTANEQFF. The CDR3 bases are TGTGCCAGCAGTTTACCGAGGACTACGGCCAATGAGCAGTTCTTC.

This chain links TRBV5-1 with TRBJ2-7, with D possibly TRBD2 on 6 matching bases. Germline V gives CDR1 SGHRS, CDR2 YFSETQ. Between the trimmed V and J ends, which lost 0 bases and 6 bases, there was a span of 19 bases. This CDR3 has 16 residues. As DNA, the CDR3 is TGCGCCAGCAGCTTGGTATCAGGAGGGATTTCCCTCGAGCAGTACTTC. It translates to CASSLVSGGISLEQYF.

This chain links TRBV28 with TRBJ1-4; no clear D. Germline values: CDR1 MDHEN, CDR2 SYDVKM. This CDR3 spans 14 amino acids. The V gene lost 7 bases and the J gene lost 7 bases, with 16 bases spanning the gap. The CDR3 spells CASIGGHQREKLFF. The CDR3 nucleotides read TGTGCCAGCATTGGAGGGCATCAACGTGAAAAACTGTTTTTT.

The rearrangement links TRBV27 to TRBJ1-1; D is ambiguous. In germline, CDR1 is MNHEY, CDR2 SMNVEV (reference sequence). The V end was cut by 3 bases, the J end by 1 base, with 9 bases between. The CDR3 runs to 14 residues. The CDR3 sequence is CASSFGRENTEAFF. The DNA of the CDR3 is TGTGCCAGCAGTTTTGGCAGAGAGAACACTGAAGCTTTCTTT.

Points on this clone: In the same sample, other DNA sequences code for this CDR3. The genes are TRBV15 and TRBJ2-3; TRBD2 matches at 11 bases. Germline loops: CDR1 LNHNV, CDR2 YYDKDF (reference sequence). J lost 2 bases, V lost 3 bases, and 4 bases had no gene match. CDR3 size: 16 residues. This CDR3 reads CATSRGTSGSTDTQYF. DNA of the CDR3: TGTGCCACCAGCAGGGGGACTAGCGGTTCCACAGATACGCAGTATTTT.

The gene calls are TRBV5-1 and TRBJ2-5, with D possibly being TRBD1 or TRBD2 (6 bases each). CDR3 length equals 13 residues. Germline V gene data show CDR1 as SGHRS and CDR2 as YFSETQ. V was clipped by 4 bases and J by 5 bases, with 12 bases between them. This CDR3 reads CASSEGGKETQYF. The CDR3 DNA sequence: TGCGCCAGCAGCGAGGGGGGAAAGGAGACCCAGTACTTC.

The chain employs TRBV15 and TRBJ2-5, with D tentatively TRBD1 (6 bases). Trimming removed 5 bases at V and 6 bases at J, with 19 bases between. The germline CDR1 and CDR2 sequences are LNHNV and YYDKDF (reference sequence). The CDR3 is 15 residues long. The CDR3 sequence is CATSPETRGPKTQYF. CDR3 nucleotides: TGTGCCACCAGCCCAGAGACCAGGGGCCCAAAGACCCAGTACTTC.

The V gene is TRBV18, the J gene TRBJ2-7; 7 positions agree with TRBD1. The V and J ends lost 0 bases and 4 bases, in that order; junction bases with no gene match: 6. CDR3 length: 15 residues. Germline-derived CDR1 and CDR2 are KGHSH and LQKENI. CDR3 DNA sequence: TGTGCCAGCTCACCACCGTCGACAGGGAGATACGAGCAGTACTTC. Protein: CASSPPSTGRYEQYF.

Of note for this clone: Other nucleotide sequences in the sample specify the same CDR3. The rearrangement links TRBV25-1 to TRBJ1-5, with 9 bases fitting TRBD1. Germline trimming cut 3 bases from V and 4 bases from J; bases unmatched to any gene: 4. The germline CDR1 and CDR2 sequences are MGHDK and SYGVNS. The CDR3 spans 15 residues. Here the CDR3 reads CASSDPGQGNQPQHF. DNA for the CDR3: TGTGCCAGCAGTGACCCCGGACAGGGGAATCAGCCCCAGCATTTT. The whole variable domain, filled in from reference TRBV25-1 and TRBJ1-5, reads EADIYQTPRYLVIGTGKKITLECSQTMGHDKMYWYQQDPGMELHLIHYSYGVNSTEKGDLSSESTVSRIRTEHFPLTLESARPSHTSQYLCASSDPGQGNQPQHFGDGTRLSIL.

V and J are TRBV5-1 and TRBJ1-1, with a possible D match to TRBD1 (6 bases). The germline gives CDR1 SGHRS, CDR2 YFSETQ. The germline V and J ends were trimmed by 2 bases and 5 bases, with 13 bases remaining between them. There are 14 residues in the CDR3. The chain's CDR3 is CASSFRGGGTEAFF. The CDR3 nucleotides read TGCGCCAGCAGCTTCAGGGGCGGTGGAACTGAAGCTTTCTTT.

This chain joins TRBV5-1 and TRBJ2-1; the D is unclear. The CDR3 runs to 15 residues. Germline loops: CDR1 SGHRS, CDR2 YFSETQ. V gave up 5 bases and J gave up 0 bases, with 12 bases separating them. The CDR3 DNA sequence: TGCGCCAGCAGTGTTCAGACCAGCTCCTACAATGAGCAGTTCTTC. It codes for CASSVQTSSYNEQFF.

The CDR3 nucleotides read TGCGCCAGCAGCTTGGGCCTGGGGTGGGAGCAGTACTTC. This codes for CASSLGLGWEQYF. The chain couples TRBV5-1 to TRBJ2-7; D call uncertain. The ends were cut back, 0 bases at V and 7 bases at J, with 11 bases in the middle. This CDR3 is 13 amino acids long. The germline CDR1 and CDR2 sequences are SGHRS and YFSETQ.

The chain has TRBV28 and TRBJ1-4, with a tentative D call TRBD1 (5 bases). There are 17 residues in the CDR3. Germline V gene sequence: CDR1 MDHEN, CDR2 SYDVKM. Trimming pared 8 bases from V and 3 bases from J, leaving 22 bases between. CDR3 loop: CASGGGGGESANEKLFF. In DNA, the CDR3 is TGTGCCAGCGGCGGTGGCGGGGGGGAGTCAGCTAATGAAAAACTGTTTTTT.

This chain links TRBV6-5 with TRBJ2-7; no reliable D call. Trimming took off 4 bases at V and 4 bases at J, with 8 bases between the two ends. This CDR3 has 12 residues. The germline gives CDR1 MNHEY, CDR2 SVGAGI. Here the CDR3 DNA reads TGTGCCAGCAGTTCGCCCTGGTACGAGCAGTACTTC. Its protein product is CASSSPWYEQYF.

J is TRBJ2-7 and V is TRBV5-1; D remains ambiguous. The CDR3 has 13 amino acids. CDR1 and CDR2 from the germline V gene are SGHRS and YFSETQ. V gave up 2 bases and J gave up 3 bases, with 9 bases separating them. CDR3 nucleotide sequence: TGCGCCAGCAGCTTTTTAGGCCGCTACGAGCAGTACTTC. Residues: CASSFLGRYEQYF.

V and J are TRBV23-1 and TRBJ1-2; D is perhaps TRBD1 (5 bases). TRBV23-1 is filed as an ORF, its function uncertain. CDR3 length: 14 amino acids. V gave up 4 bases and J gave up 3 bases, with 12 bases separating them. This CDR3 reads CASSRGRPYYGYTF. In DNA, the CDR3 is TGCGCCAGCAGTCGGGGACGCCCCTACTATGGCTACACCTTC.

The chain couples TRBV7-2 to TRBJ1-1, with a possible D match to TRBD1 (5 bases). Trimming shortened V by 4 bases and J by 5 bases, and 20 bases separated the two germline ends. The CDR3 length is 16 residues. The V gene's germline CDR1 is SGHTA and CDR2 FQGNSA. CDR3 DNA: TGTGCCAGCAGCTCCCTAGTTGCGGGGACGGGGACTGAAGCTTTCTTT. This sequence encodes CASSSLVAGTGTEAFF.

The chain employs TRBV5-6 and TRBJ2-3, with a weak D call TRBD1 (6 bases). Deletions cut 5 bases from V and 4 bases from J, with 11 bases between. The CDR3 runs 13 residues. Per germline, CDR1 SGHDT and CDR2 YYEEEE. This chain's CDR3 is CASSGGLPDTQYF. Written as DNA, the CDR3 is TGTGCCAGCAGTGGGGGCCTCCCAGATACGCAGTATTTT.

The J gene is TRBJ2-7, the V gene TRBV29-1, with 10 bases lining up with TRBD1. The CDR3 extends over 14 amino acids. Trimming took 4 bases from V and 3 from J; bases not matched to a gene: 6. Germline assignment: CDR1 SQVTM and CDR2 ANQGSEA. The CDR3 spells CSVVGTGDLYEQYF. CDR3 DNA: TGCAGCGTTGTCGGGACAGGGGATCTCTACGAGCAGTACTTC.

The chain couples TRBV4-1 to TRBJ2-5; 11 bases are shared with TRBD2. V dropped 1 base and J dropped 5; count of bases not matched to a gene: 6. Per germline, CDR1 MGHRA and CDR2 YSYEKL. The CDR3 runs to 16 residues. CDR3 residues: CASSQGSGRAGETQYF. Here the CDR3 DNA reads TGCGCCAGCAGCCAAGGTAGCGGGAGGGCCGGTGAGACCCAGTACTTC.

The chain joins TRBV6-1 to TRBJ1-1; D remains ambiguous. Germline values: CDR1 MNHNS, CDR2 SASEGT. This CDR3 is 15 amino acids long. Trimming stripped 6 bases from V and 0 bases from J, with 14 bases between. The CDR3 nucleotides are TGTGCCAGCAGAAAGGAGAGGCTGATGAACACTGAAGCTTTCTTT. The encoded protein is CASRKERLMNTEAFF.